The next 21 T cell receptor beta chains were all read from a single sample in a study of CXCR3-negative and CXCR3-positive naive CD8 T cells (dated by TCRdb to about 2019). The research as a whole found: Compared with CXCR3-negative naive cells, CXCR3-positive naive cells had TRB CDR3s with higher hydrophobicity (lower Kidera factor 4), lower energy, and higher strength and volume indices.

Instrument used: NextSeq 550. The Human TCR Profiling Kit (MiLaboratory) was used to make UMI-labeled 5' RACE TRB cDNA libraries. Each CDR3 protein sequence appears as one entry after TCRdb reprocessed the reads, and no DNA is included. The sample table gives approximately 130,000 distinct CDR3 sequences. The ten largest clones add up to around 0.41% of the sample. Their antigen targets remain unknown. The sequencing input was naive CXCR3+ CD8+ T cells from blood. The sample's cell subset or site label, decoded: CD45RO-CCR7+CD27+CD95- naive CD8+ T cells expressing CXCR3 (TNR3+). Source of these receptors: a human donor in good health. Some clones in this sample may be carry-over from other donors' samples.

CDR3 in amino acids: CASRPDRGMDNEQFF. The J gene is TRBJ2-1, the V gene TRBV27; there is no DNA to check the TCRdb D call of TRBD1. This CDR3 has 15 residues. Germline CDR1 and CDR2: MNHEY and SMNVEV (reference sequence).

The J gene is TRBJ1-2, the V gene TRBV4-1. The germline V gene encodes CDR1 MGHRA and CDR2 YSYEKL. The CDR3 has 12 amino acids. The CDR3 protein is CASSQSTYGYTF.

The J gene is TRBJ2-1, the V gene TRBV7-2. CDR1 is SGHTA and CDR2 is FQGNSA in the germline V gene. The CDR3 is 14 residues long. The CDR3 sequence: CASSLEATHNEQFF.

The V gene is TRBV12-3 or TRBV12-4, the J gene TRBJ2-7. The CDR3 extends over 13 amino acids. The CDR3 is CASSFSAPYEQYF.

J is TRBJ2-7 and V is TRBV4-2. Germline V CDR1 and CDR2: LGHNA, YNFKEQ. The CDR3 is 15 residues long. This CDR3 is CASSQELRTSYEQYF.

The chain joins TRBV7-9 to TRBJ1-2; TCRdb calls TRBD1, which cannot be checked without DNA. CDR3 length: 14 residues. CDR1 is SEHNR, CDR2 FQNEAQ, per germline (reference sequence). The CDR3 region is CASSPRGFDYGYTF.

This chain connects TRBV6-5 to TRBJ2-3; TCRdb proposes TRBD1, but this gene call is untestable without DNA. This CDR3 has 14 amino acids. The germline CDR1 and CDR2 sequences are MNHEY and SVGAGI. The CDR3 protein is CASSYSGGTDTQYF.

The chain joins TRBV13 to TRBJ1-2. Germline assignment: CDR1 PRHDT and CDR2 FYEKMQ (reference sequence). The CDR3 is made up of 15 amino acids. The CDR3: CASSGGAGETPGYTF.

This chain uses TRBV5-1 with TRBJ1-1. CDR3 length: 15 amino acids. Germline CDR1 is SGHRS and CDR2 is YFSETQ. This CDR3 reads CASSLDWGSPPEAFF.

This chain connects TRBV28 to TRBJ1-1; TCRdb gives TRBD1 as the D gene, but with no DNA this cannot be confirmed. Germline CDR1 MDHEN, CDR2 SYDVKM. The CDR3 spans 21 residues. The CDR3 loop is CASSSWFEGQAKSEGHAEAFF. Full variable domain (remainder filled in from reference TRBV28 and TRBJ1-1): DVKVTQSSRYLVKRTGEKVFLECVQDMDHENMFWYRQDPGLGLRLIYFSYDVKMKEKGDIPEGYSVSREKKERFSLILESASTNQTSMYLCASSSWFEGQAKSEGHAEAFFGQGTRLTVV.

J is TRBJ2-1 and V is TRBV20-1. The CDR3 has 13 residues. Germline V gene lookup returns CDR1 DFQATT and CDR2 SNEGSKA (reference sequence). CDR3 protein: CSARVEWLNEQFF.

The chain uses TRBV20-1 and TRBJ2-7. The CDR3 spans 13 residues. CDR1 is DFQATT, CDR2 SNEGSKA, per germline (reference sequence). CDR3 residues: CSAPAEASGEQYF.

The chain uses TRBV3-1 and TRBJ2-6; the TCRdb call, TRBD1, lacks DNA for checking. The germline gives CDR1 LGHDT, CDR2 YNNKEL (reference sequence). The CDR3 contains 17 residues. This chain's CDR3 is CASSPPGHNSGANVLTF.

The CDR3 loop reads CATSTPGLLTDTQYF. J is TRBJ2-3 and V is TRBV15; TCRdb's D gene call, TRBD2, goes unchecked for lack of DNA. There are 15 residues in the CDR3. CDR1 and CDR2 from the germline V gene are LNHNV and YYDKDF (reference sequence).

The chain links TRBV4-1 to TRBJ2-7. Germline V gene lookup returns CDR1 MGHRA and CDR2 YSYEKL. CDR3 size: 15 residues. The CDR3 sequence: CASSQDDTETYEQYF.

This chain connects TRBV5-1 to TRBJ2-7. Germline-derived CDR1 and CDR2 are SGHRS and YFSETQ. The CDR3 totals 14 residues. The CDR3 region is CASSYTGGTYEQYF.

The V gene is TRBV11-2, the J gene TRBJ2-3; TCRdb returns TRBD1, unconfirmable since there is no DNA. Germline-derived CDR1 and CDR2 are SGHAT and FQNNGV. This CDR3 contains 16 residues. The CDR3 loop reads CASSSTDRPSTDTQYF.

The chain couples TRBV9 to TRBJ1-2. Germline V lookup: CDR1 SGDLS, CDR2 YYNGEE. CDR3 length: 14 amino acids. CDR3 residues: CASSPRGVDYGYTF.

The rearrangement joins TRBV12-3 or TRBV12-4 to TRBJ1-4. The CDR3 is 12 amino acids. The CDR3 protein is CASRSVEEKLFF.

The chain recombines TRBV7-2 with TRBJ2-3; as DNA is missing, the TRBD2 call by TCRdb cannot be tested. The length of the CDR3 is 15 residues. Germline lookup yields CDR1 SGHTA and CDR2 FQGNSA. CDR3 in amino acids: CASSFPGTRGDTQYF.

The chain uses TRBV28 and TRBJ2-3; TCRdb lists TRBD2, though no DNA is available to test this call. CDR3 length: 16 residues. CDR1 is MDHEN, CDR2 SYDVKM, per germline. CDR3 sequence reads: CASSLSGRTSTDTQYF. Full variable domain (remainder filled in from reference TRBV28 and TRBJ2-3): DVKVTQSSRYLVKRTGEKVFLECVQDMDHENMFWYRQDPGLGLRLIYFSYDVKMKEKGDIPEGYSVSREKKERFSLILESASTNQTSMYLCASSLSGRTSTDTQYFGPGTRLTVL.